This TCR beta chain was recorded in a study of T cell repertoires in ileal Crohn's disease. Across the whole study: Less than 45% were active smokers at surgery; median disease duration was approximately 8.5 years. Notes on the study in general: Clonality above 26.8% at surgery always came with endoscopic recurrence. Mucosal expansions were suggested to be mainly CD8 T cells.

Each sample's TCRB immunosequencing used around 510 nanograms of biopsy DNA. The protocol was immunoSEQ multiplex PCR, while the TCRdb copy is restricted to in-frame clones and leaves out a portion. The sample has fewer than 20,000 clones; about 60% are singletons. After removal of 2 bases from V and 1 base from J, the junction contained 7 bases not matched to a gene. The germline CDR1 and CDR2 sequences are MNHEY and SVGAGI. The CDR3 sequence is 16 residues long. This clone was seen only a few times. Its target is not known. The rearrangement links TRBV6-5 to TRBJ1-1, with 7 bases fitting TRBD1. The sequence was collected from an adult with Crohn's disease. The sample was ileal tissue. In DNA, the CDR3 is TGTGCCAGCAGTTACGAAATGGGACAGCGGAACACTGAAGCTTTCTTT. Translating gives CASSYEMGQRNTEAFF.